This entry describes one TCR beta chain. Antigen specificity is unknown. Repertoires were generated with immunoSEQ multiplex PCR, while TCRdb's copy carries only in-frame clones and drops some. In the table there are some 2,000,000 clones, about 95% of which are singletons. CDR3 length: 16 amino acids. V lost 4 bases and J lost 0; bases outside the gene matches: 8. Germline assignment: CDR1 SGHRS and CDR2 YFSETQ. The sample belongs to a study of shared clonotypes between healthy human individuals. Findings and caveats of the study: Across subsets, estimated richness was generally greater for naive than for memory populations. Clonotype sharing among donors, it was expected, would be affected by sequencing depth.

Naive CD8 cells were CD45RO-negative, positively selected for CCR7, excluding terminally differentiated effector memory CD45RA+ cells. This rearrangement joins TRBV5-1 to TRBJ2-3, with 7 bases that match TRBD1. The source of this sequence is a man aged 18 to 35 in good health. The material sequenced was naive CD8+ T cells sorted from blood. CDR3: CASSPTGTPSTDTQYF. The CDR3 nucleotides read TGCGCCAGCAGCCCGACAGGGACCCCAAGCACAGATACGCAGTATTTT.